The text below deals with one T cell receptor (beta chain). Sequencing used immunoSEQ multiplex PCR; TCRdb keeps in-frame clones, though not all of them. The table shows 150,000 to 200,000 clones, with roughly 86% occurring only once. Trimming took off 7 bases at V and 9 bases at J, with 11 bases between the two ends. The CDR3 totals 11 residues. Germline V gene lookup returns CDR1 MDHEN and CDR2 SYDVKM. This sample was taken from a study of cytotoxic CD8 clonotypes in ibrutinib-treated CLL. The TCR originated in a human donor with chronic lymphocytic leukemia. Sequencing used PBMCs, obtained after 12 months of ibrutinib treatment. The chain uses TRBV28 and TRBJ2-3, with a tentative D call TRBD2 (6 bases). The CDR3 here is CASNSGGTQYF. In nucleotides, the CDR3 is TGTGCCAGCAATAGCGGAGGCACGCAGTATTTT.